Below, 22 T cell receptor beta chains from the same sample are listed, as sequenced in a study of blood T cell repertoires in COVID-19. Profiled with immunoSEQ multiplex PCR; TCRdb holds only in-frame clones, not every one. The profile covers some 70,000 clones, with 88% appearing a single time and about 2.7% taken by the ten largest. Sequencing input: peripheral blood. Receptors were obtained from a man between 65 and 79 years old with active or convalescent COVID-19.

In DNA form, the CDR3 reads TGTGCCAGCACCCCCGAGGGACTAGCGGGAGCTGCTTACGAGCAGTACTTC. Its protein product is CASTPEGLAGAAYEQYF. V and J are TRBV28 and TRBJ2-7; 14 positions agree with TRBD2. CDR1 and CDR2 (germline): MDHEN, SYDVKM. The CDR3 runs to 17 residues. Germline trimming cut 7 bases from V and 4 bases from J; bases unmatched to any gene: 12.

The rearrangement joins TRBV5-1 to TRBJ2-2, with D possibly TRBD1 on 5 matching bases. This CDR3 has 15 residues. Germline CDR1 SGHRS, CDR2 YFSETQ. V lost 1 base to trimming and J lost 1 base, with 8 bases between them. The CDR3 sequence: CASSLLQGNTGELFF. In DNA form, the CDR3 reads TGCGCCAGCAGCTTGTTGCAGGGGAACACCGGGGAGCTGTTTTTT. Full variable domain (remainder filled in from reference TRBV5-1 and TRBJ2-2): KAGVTQTPRYLIKTRGQQVTLSCSPISGHRSVSWYQQTPGQGLQFLFEYFSETQRNKGNFPGRFSGRQFSNSRSEMNVSTLELGDSALYLCASSLLQGNTGELFFGEGSRLTVL.

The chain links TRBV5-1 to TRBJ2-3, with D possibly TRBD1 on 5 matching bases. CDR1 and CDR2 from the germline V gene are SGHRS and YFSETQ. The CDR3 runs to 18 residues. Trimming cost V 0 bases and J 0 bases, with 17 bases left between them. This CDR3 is CASSLGGYRPASTDTQYF. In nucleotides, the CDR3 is TGCGCCAGCAGCTTGGGGGGCTATCGTCCCGCTAGCACAGATACGCAGTATTTT. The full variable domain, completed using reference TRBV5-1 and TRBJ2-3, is KAGVTQTPRYLIKTRGQQVTLSCSPISGHRSVSWYQQTPGQGLQFLFEYFSETQRNKGNFPGRFSGRQFSNSRSEMNVSTLELGDSALYLCASSLGGYRPASTDTQYFGPGTRLTVL.

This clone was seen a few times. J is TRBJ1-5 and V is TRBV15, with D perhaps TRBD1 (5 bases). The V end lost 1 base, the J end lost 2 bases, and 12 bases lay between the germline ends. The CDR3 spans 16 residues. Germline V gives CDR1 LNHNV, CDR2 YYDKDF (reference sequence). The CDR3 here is CATSRGAAGRNQPQHF. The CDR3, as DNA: TGTGCCACCAGCAGAGGTGCGGCAGGGCGCAATCAGCCCCAGCATTTT.

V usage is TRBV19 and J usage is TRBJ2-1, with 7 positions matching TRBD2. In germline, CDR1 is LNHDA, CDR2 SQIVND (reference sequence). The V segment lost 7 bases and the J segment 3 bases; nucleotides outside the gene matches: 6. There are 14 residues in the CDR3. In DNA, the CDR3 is TGTGCCAGTAAGCGGGGTGTTGACTACAATGAGCAGTTCTTC. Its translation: CASKRGVDYNEQFF.

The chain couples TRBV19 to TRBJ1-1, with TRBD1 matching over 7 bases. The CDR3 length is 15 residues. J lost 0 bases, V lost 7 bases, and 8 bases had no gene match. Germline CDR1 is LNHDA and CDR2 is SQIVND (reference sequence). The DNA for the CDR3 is TGTGCCAGTAAGACCGGGACAGTTATGAACACTGAAGCTTTCTTT. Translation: CASKTGTVMNTEAFF.

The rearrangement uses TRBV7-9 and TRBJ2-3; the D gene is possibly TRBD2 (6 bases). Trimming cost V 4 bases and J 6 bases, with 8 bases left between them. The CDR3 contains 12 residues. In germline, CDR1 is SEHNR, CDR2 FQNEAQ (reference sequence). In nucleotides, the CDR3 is TGTGCCAGCAGCTGGGACTTTGATACGCAGTATTTT. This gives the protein CASSWDFDTQYF. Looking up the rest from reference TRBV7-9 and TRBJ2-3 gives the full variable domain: DTGVSQNPRHKITKRGQNVTFRCDPISEHNRLYWYRQTLGQGPEFLTYFQNEAQLEKSRLLSDRFSAERPKGSFSTLEIQRTEQGDSAMYLCASSWDFDTQYFGPGTRLTVL.

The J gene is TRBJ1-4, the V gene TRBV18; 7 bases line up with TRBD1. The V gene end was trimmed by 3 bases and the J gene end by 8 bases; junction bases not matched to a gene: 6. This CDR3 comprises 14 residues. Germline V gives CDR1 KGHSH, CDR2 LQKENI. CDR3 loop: CASSPTGRLEKLFF. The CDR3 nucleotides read TGTGCCAGCTCACCGACAGGGAGATTGGAAAAACTGTTTTTT.

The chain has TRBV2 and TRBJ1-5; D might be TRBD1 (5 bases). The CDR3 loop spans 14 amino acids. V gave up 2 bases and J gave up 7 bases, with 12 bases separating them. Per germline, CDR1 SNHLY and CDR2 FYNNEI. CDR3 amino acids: CASSELGGDQPQHF. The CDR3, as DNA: TGTGCCAGCAGTGAATTGGGGGGGGACCAGCCCCAGCATTTT.

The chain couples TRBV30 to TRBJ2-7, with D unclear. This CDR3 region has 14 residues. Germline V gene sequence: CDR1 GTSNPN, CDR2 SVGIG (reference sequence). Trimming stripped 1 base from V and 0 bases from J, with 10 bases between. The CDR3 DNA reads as TGTGCCTGGAGTGCTTTGAGGAGCTCCTACGAGCAGTACTTC. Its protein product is CAWSALRSSYEQYF.

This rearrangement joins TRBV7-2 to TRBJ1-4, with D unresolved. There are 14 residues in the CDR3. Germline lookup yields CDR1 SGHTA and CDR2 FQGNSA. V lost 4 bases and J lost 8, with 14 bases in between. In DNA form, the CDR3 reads TGTGCCAGCAGCTCGAGGGCGGTGGTGGAAAAACTGTTTTTT. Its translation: CASSSRAVVEKLFF. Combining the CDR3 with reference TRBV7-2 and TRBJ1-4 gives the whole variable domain GAGVSQSPSNKVTEKGKDVELRCDPISGHTALYWYRQSLGQGLEFLIYFQGNSAPDKSGLPSDRFSAERTGGSVSTLTIQRTQQEDSAVYLCASSSRAVVEKLFFGSGTQLSVL.

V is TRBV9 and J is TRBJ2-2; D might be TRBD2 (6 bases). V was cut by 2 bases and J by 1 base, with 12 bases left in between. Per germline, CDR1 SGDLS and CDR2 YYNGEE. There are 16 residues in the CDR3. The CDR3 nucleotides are TGTGCCAGCAGCGTCCTGAGCGGGCGGAACACCGGGGAGCTGTTTTTT. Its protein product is CASSVLSGRNTGELFF.

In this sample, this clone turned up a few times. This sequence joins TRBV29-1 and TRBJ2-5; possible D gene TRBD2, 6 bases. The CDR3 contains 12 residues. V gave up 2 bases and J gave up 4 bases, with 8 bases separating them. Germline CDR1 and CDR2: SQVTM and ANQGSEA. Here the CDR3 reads CSVETAGETQYF. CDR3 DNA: TGCAGCGTTGAAACAGCGGGAGAGACCCAGTACTTC.

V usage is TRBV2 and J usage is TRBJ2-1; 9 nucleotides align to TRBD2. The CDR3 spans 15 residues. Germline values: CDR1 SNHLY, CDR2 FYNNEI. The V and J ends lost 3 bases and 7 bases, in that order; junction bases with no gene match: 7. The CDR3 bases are TGTGCCAGCAGTGACCCGGGACTAGCCAGGAATGAGCAGTTCTTC. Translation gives CASSDPGLARNEQFF.

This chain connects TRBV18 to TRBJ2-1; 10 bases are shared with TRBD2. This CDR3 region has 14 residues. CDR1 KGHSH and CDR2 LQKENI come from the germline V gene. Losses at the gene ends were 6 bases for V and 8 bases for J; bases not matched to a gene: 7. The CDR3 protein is CASSLAGVFYEQFF. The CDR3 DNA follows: TGTGCCAGCTCGCTAGCGGGAGTTTTCTATGAGCAGTTCTTC.

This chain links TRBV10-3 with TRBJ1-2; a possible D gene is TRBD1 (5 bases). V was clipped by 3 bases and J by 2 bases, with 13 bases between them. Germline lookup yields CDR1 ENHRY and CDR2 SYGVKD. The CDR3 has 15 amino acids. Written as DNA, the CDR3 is TGTGCCATCAGTGATTCTAGGGGATCGAACTATGGCTACACCTTC. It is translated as CAISDSRGSNYGYTF.

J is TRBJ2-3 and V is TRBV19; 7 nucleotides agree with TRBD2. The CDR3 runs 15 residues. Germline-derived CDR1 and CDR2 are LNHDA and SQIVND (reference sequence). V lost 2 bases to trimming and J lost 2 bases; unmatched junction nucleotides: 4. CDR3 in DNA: TGTGCCAGTAGTATACTAGCGGCCTTCACAGATACGCAGTATTTT. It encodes CASSILAAFTDTQYF.

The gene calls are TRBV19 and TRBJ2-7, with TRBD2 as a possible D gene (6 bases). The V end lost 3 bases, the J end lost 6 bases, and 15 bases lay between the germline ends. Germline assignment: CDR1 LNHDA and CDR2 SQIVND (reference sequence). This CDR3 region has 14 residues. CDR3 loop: CASSIRGRLGEQYF. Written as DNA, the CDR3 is TGTGCCAGTAGTATCCGTGGGAGGCTAGGCGAGCAGTACTTC.

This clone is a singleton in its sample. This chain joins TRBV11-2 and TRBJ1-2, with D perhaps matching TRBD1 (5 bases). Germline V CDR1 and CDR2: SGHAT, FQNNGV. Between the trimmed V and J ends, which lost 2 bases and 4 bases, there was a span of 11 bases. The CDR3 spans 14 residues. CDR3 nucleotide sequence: TGTGCCAGCAGCTTATCCCCCGGGGGCTATGGCTACACCTTC. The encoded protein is CASSLSPGGYGYTF.

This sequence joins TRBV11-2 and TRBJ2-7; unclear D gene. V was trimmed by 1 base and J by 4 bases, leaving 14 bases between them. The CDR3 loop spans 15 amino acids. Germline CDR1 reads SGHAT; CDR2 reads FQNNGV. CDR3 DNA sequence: TGTGCCAGCAGCTTAGGATCCGTCGGAGCTTACGAGCAGTACTTC. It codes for CASSLGSVGAYEQYF.

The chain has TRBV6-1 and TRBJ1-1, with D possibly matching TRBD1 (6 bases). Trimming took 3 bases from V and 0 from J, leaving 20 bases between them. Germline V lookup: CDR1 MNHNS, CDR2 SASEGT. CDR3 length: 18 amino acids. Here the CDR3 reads CASSDDLGLQGLNTEAFF. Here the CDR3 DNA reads TGTGCCAGCAGTGACGACCTCGGGTTACAGGGACTGAACACTGAAGCTTTCTTT.

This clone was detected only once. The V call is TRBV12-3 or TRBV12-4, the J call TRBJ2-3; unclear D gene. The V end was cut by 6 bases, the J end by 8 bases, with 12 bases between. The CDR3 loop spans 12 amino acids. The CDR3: CASSPVVVTQYF. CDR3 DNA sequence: TGTGCCAGCAGCCCGGTTGTAGTTACGCAGTATTTT.